A selection of T cell receptor beta chains follows, all from one sample in a study of beta chain features in type 1 diabetes. The table came from immunoSEQ multiplex PCR; TCRdb's copy has only in-frame clones and leaves some out. The table has around 330,000 clones, approximately 9.9% seen once. Specimen: naive CD4+ T cells from blood. These TCRs come from a woman under 40 in good health. Each CDR3 is given with its conserved first and last residue. D genes are given only for firm matches. Some rows mark clone size as missing; the rest say once, few, many or name a class of expanded clone.

TRBD2	few	TRBV2	TRBJ2-1	CASSEQPGRTYNEQFF	TGTGCCAGCAGTGAACAACCCGGGAGGACTTACAATGAGCAGTTCTTC
NA	few	TRBV6-1	TRBJ1-1	CASTPTVSGFTEAFF	TGTGCCAGCACCCCGACAGTCTCCGGTTTCACTGAAGCTTTCTTT
NA	NA	TRBV5-4	TRBJ2-7	CASSPPGAYEQYF	TGTGCCAGCAGCCCCCCCGGGGCCTACGAGCAGTACTTC
TRBD2	NA	TRBV9	TRBJ2-1	CASSVEPSGRTNEQFF	TGTGCCAGCAGCGTAGAACCTAGCGGGAGAACGAATGAGCAGTTCTTC
TRBD1	NA	TRBV18	TRBJ2-7	CASSKNRGPSYEQYF	TGTGCCAGCTCAAAGAACAGGGGACCCAGCTACGAGCAGTACTTC
TRBD2	NA	TRBV9	TRBJ2-3	CASSVAASSGATDTQYF	TGTGCCAGCAGCGTAGCAGCGTCTAGCGGAGCCACAGATACGCAGTATTTT
TRBD2	few	TRBV9	TRBJ2-5	CASSVGGSETQYF	TGTGCCAGCAGCGTAGGCGGGAGTGAGACCCAGTACTTC
NA	many	TRBV4-3	TRBJ2-7	CASSLRTGGGGEQYF	TGCGCCAGCAGCCTCCGGACAGGCGGCGGGGGGGAGCAGTACTTC
NA	few	TRBV5-6	TRBJ2-2	CASSLSRNTGELFF	TGTGCCAGCAGCTTATCCAGGAACACCGGGGAGCTGTTTTTT
TRBD2	few	TRBV11-2	TRBJ2-7	CASSSSAGVLGEQYF	TGTGCCAGCAGCTCCTCAGCGGGAGTGTTGGGCGAGCAGTACTTC
TRBD1	NA	TRBV28	TRBJ2-7	CVTGTGAYEQYF	TGTGTCACGGGGACAGGGGCCTACGAGCAGTACTTC
TRBD1	NA	TRBV27	TRBJ2-7	CASRPVGQGFVDEQYF	TGTGCCAGCAGGCCCGTGGGACAGGGATTTGTCGACGAGCAGTACTTC
NA	NA	TRBV6-1	TRBJ2-7	CASNLGGLSYEQYF	TGTGCCAGCAATCTCGGGGGTTTAAGCTACGAGCAGTACTTC
TRBD2	NA	TRBV29-1	TRBJ2-1	CSVEGVASGPDEQFF	TGCAGCGTTGAAGGTGTGGCTAGCGGGCCCGATGAGCAGTTCTTC